What follows are 11 T cell receptor beta chains derived from one specimen sequenced in a study of identical twins. TCRdb reprocessed the 5' RACE reads via MiXCR and lists one record per CDR3 protein. The sample carries some 440,000 distinct CDR3 sequences, 24% recorded once. These sequences were also reported in another study, on T cells expressing NK-cell markers.

What was sequenced was CD4+ T cells sorted from blood. The origin of the receptors is a woman aged 18-29 years in good health.

This clonotype appeared a few times. The chain employs TRBV2 and TRBJ2-5; D is unclear. The V gene lost 6 bases and the J gene lost 5 bases, with 4 bases spanning the gap. The CDR3 totals 10 residues. CDR1 SNHLY and CDR2 FYNNEI come from the germline V gene. The DNA for the CDR3 is TGTGCCAGCAGCCCTGAGACCCAGTACTTC. Its protein is CASSPETQYF.

The rearrangement joins TRBV12-3 or TRBV12-4 to TRBJ2-7; perhaps D is TRBD1 or TRBD2 (5 bases each). The CDR3 extends over 14 amino acids. The germline V and J ends were trimmed by 6 bases and 6 bases, with 18 bases remaining between them. CDR3 nucleotide sequence: TGTGCCAGCAGCTCACCGCCCGGTGGGGGCGAGCAGTACTTC. It yields the protein CASSSPPGGGEQYF.

The chain recombines TRBV12-3 or TRBV12-4 with TRBJ2-5; a possible D gene is TRBD1 (5 bases). V dropped 8 bases and J dropped 6 bases, with 22 bases sitting between them. CDR3 length: 15 amino acids. The CDR3 loop reads CASRLQETVGQTQYF. Written as DNA, the CDR3 is TGTGCCAGCCGCTTACAGGAAACCGTCGGCCAGACCCAGTACTTC.

V gene TRBV11-3 combines with J gene TRBJ2-1; D unclear. Between the trimmed V and J ends, which lost 1 base and 10 bases, there was a span of 23 bases. CDR1 is SGHNT, CDR2 YENEEA, per germline. The CDR3 runs 17 residues. CDR3 region: CASSLAFSRAGDREQFF. In DNA, the CDR3 is TGTGCCAGCAGCTTAGCCTTCTCTAGAGCTGGGGATAGGGAGCAGTTCTTC. Combining the CDR3 with reference TRBV11-3 and TRBJ2-1 gives the whole variable domain EAGVVQSPRYKIIEKKQPVAFWCNPISGHNTLYWYLQNLGQGPELLIRYENEEAVDDSQLPKDRFSAERLKGVDSTLKIQPAELGDSAVYLCASSLAFSRAGDREQFFGPGTRLTVL.

This clonotype has only a few counts. V gene TRBV10-3 combines with J gene TRBJ2-4, with D tentatively TRBD2 (6 bases). Germline-derived CDR1 and CDR2 are ENHRY and SYGVKD. The CDR3 loop spans 17 amino acids. Trimming took 10 bases from V and 3 from J, leaving 25 bases between them. As DNA, the CDR3 is TGTGCCACCTCGCCGGAGGGGAGAGGTGTGGGCAAAAACATTCAGTACTTC. This encodes CATSPEGRGVGKNIQYF.

The chain joins TRBV29-1 to TRBJ2-1; 11 bases line up with TRBD2. CDR1 and CDR2 (germline): SQVTM, ANQGSEA. The V gene end was trimmed by 5 bases and the J gene end by 4 bases; junction bases not matched to a gene: 7. This CDR3 is 15 amino acids long. CDR3 DNA sequence: TGCAGCGTTCCCCGGGGGACTAGCGGATACAATGAGCAGTTCTTC. Amino acid sequence: CSVPRGTSGYNEQFF.

This clonotype was seen only a few times. The V and J genes are TRBV10-2 and TRBJ1-5, with D maybe TRBD1 (6 bases). V lost 3 bases to trimming and J lost 5 bases, with 20 bases between them. CDR1 WSHSY and CDR2 SAAADI come from the germline V gene. The CDR3 is 17 residues long. The CDR3 DNA sequence: TGCGCCAGCAGTGATTTGTGGGCCACAGAGGGGGATCAGCCCCAGCATTTT. It is translated as CASSDLWATEGDQPQHF.

This clonotype was recorded a few times. The chain employs TRBV5-6 and TRBJ1-1; D is unclear. The CDR3 extends over 14 amino acids. V lost 2 bases and J 1 base, leaving 9 bases between the germline ends. Germline V gives CDR1 SGHDT, CDR2 YYEEEE. The CDR3: CASSLGRRNTEAFF. The CDR3 bases are TGTGCCAGCAGCTTAGGCAGGAGGAACACTGAAGCTTTCTTT.

The chain joins TRBV12-3 or TRBV12-4 to TRBJ1-4; 7 bases align to TRBD1. Trimming removed 5 bases from V and 7 bases from J; junction bases left unmatched: 7. The CDR3 loop spans 14 amino acids. In DNA form, the CDR3 reads TGTGCCAGCAGTAGAGGAGGGGGCGGTGAAAAACTGTTTTTT. Translated, it gives CASSRGGGGEKLFF.

This clonotype was seen more than once but under ten times. This chain joins TRBV20-1 and TRBJ2-1, with TRBD2 identical over 10 bases. V shed 1 base, J shed 0 bases, and the junction held 3 bases outside the gene matches. This CDR3 region has 16 residues. Germline V gene data show CDR1 as DFQATT and CDR2 as SNEGSKA (reference sequence). In DNA form, the CDR3 reads TGCAGTGCTAGAGTGGCTAGCGGGAGCTCCTACAATGAGCAGTTCTTC. It specifies CSARVASGSSYNEQFF.

On this clonotype itself: The germline gene is not matched at one end of the junction; a read error may be the cause. The chain employs TRBV9 and TRBJ2-3; 7 bases match TRBD1. The CDR3 runs 15 residues. In germline, CDR1 is SGDLS, CDR2 YYNGEE. The CDR3 here is CASSGTGRGTDMQYF. Here the CDR3 DNA reads TGTGCCAGCAGCGGTACAGGGCGAGGGACAGATATGCAGTATTTT.